This T cell receptor beta chain was recorded in a study of blood T cell repertoires in COVID-19. Whole-study context: Material from acute and convalescent COVID-19 was sourced from the United States, Italy and Spain. PBMCs, B-cell-depleted T cells, or T cells were the source of the cDNA or gDNA that made up the material.

Original analysis: Reference gene primer amplification in the assay estimated nucleated cell counts. Here immunoSEQ multiplex PCR was the method, and the copy in TCRdb shows in-frame clones only, minus some. The V and J calls and the clone size are those of that table, but D and trimming were determined from the DNA. The data show more than 110,000 clones, around 86% seen once. Trimming cost V 7 bases and J 5 bases; bases outside gene matches: 8. The V gene's germline CDR1 is LNHNV and CDR2 YYDKDF (reference sequence). The CDR3 totals 15 residues. The TCR was taken from a man aged 50 to 59 who had recovered from COVID-19. This chain connects TRBV15 to TRBJ2-5; 12 bases match TRBD1. Sequencing was performed on PBMCs or T cells enriched from blood (not recorded which). The chain's CDR3 is CATNTGTGGKETQYF. In DNA form, the CDR3 reads TGTGCCACCAATACCGGGACAGGGGGCAAGGAGACCCAGTACTTC.